The 26 T cell receptor beta chains below come from one sample, sequenced in a study of blood T cell repertoires in COVID-19. Profiled with immunoSEQ multiplex PCR; TCRdb holds only in-frame clones, not every one. The data contain around 97,000 clones, nearly 85% of them singletons. What was sequenced was peripheral blood. The receptors originated from a human donor in a cohort sampled during active or convalescent COVID-19.

This clone was recorded a few times. The chain employs TRBV5-1 and TRBJ2-5, with 7 bases identical to TRBD2. The CDR3 totals 16 residues. Germline loops: CDR1 SGHRS, CDR2 YFSETQ. V was clipped by 4 bases and J by 1 base; unmatched bases: 10. Here the CDR3 reads CASSPGLGTSQETQYF. Here the CDR3 DNA reads TGCGCCAGCAGCCCAGGACTAGGGACGAGCCAAGAGACCCAGTACTTC.

This chain links TRBV24-1 with TRBJ2-3, with 7 bases that match TRBD1. The CDR3 sequence is 16 residues long. V lost 4 bases, J lost 0 bases, and 6 bases stayed unmatched. CDR1 is KGHDR and CDR2 is SFDVKD in the germline V gene. CDR3 nucleotide sequence: TGTGCCACCAGTGACTGGGACAGCACTAGCACAGATACGCAGTATTTT. As protein: CATSDWDSTSTDTQYF.

This chain uses TRBV25-1 with TRBJ1-3; D possibly corresponds to TRBD1 (6 bases). There are 12 residues in the CDR3. Germline V lookup: CDR1 MGHDK, CDR2 SYGVNS. V gave up 9 bases and J gave up 6 bases, with 12 bases separating them. The CDR3 DNA reads as TGTGCCAGGATCTCAGGGGCAAACACCATATATTTT. Its protein is CARISGANTIYF.

The V call is TRBV27, the J call TRBJ1-6; perhaps TRBD1 as D (5 bases). The CDR3 spans 14 residues. Trimming pared 7 bases from V and 4 bases from J, leaving 11 bases between. Germline CDR1 reads MNHEY; CDR2 reads SMNVEV (reference sequence). CDR3 nucleotide sequence: TGTGCCAGCAACCCCCAGGGTTATAATTCACCCCTCCACTTT. This translates into CASNPQGYNSPLHF.

This clone came up once. The CDR3 is CASSQEGRGQQPQHF. The CDR3, as DNA: TGTGCCAGCAGCCAAGAGGGGAGGGGACAACAGCCCCAGCATTTT. V usage is TRBV4-2 and J usage is TRBJ1-5, with D possibly matching TRBD1 (6 bases). Looked up from germline, CDR1 is LGHNA and CDR2 is YNFKEQ. V was trimmed by 0 bases and J by 7 bases, leaving 13 bases between them. This CDR3 comprises 15 residues.

The chain joins TRBV27 to TRBJ2-1, with D tentatively TRBD1 (6 bases). There are 16 residues in the CDR3. V lost 6 bases, J lost 0 bases, and 15 bases lay in between. From germline, CDR1 is MNHEY and CDR2 SMNVEV (reference sequence). CDR3 nucleotides: TGTGCCAGCAGGGGACAAGGGAGAAGCTCCTACAATGAGCAGTTCTTC. This codes for CASRGQGRSSYNEQFF.

This clone was seen more than once but under ten times. The J gene is TRBJ2-2, the V gene TRBV9; 7 nucleotides match TRBD1. This CDR3 spans 14 amino acids. CDR1 and CDR2 from the germline V gene are SGDLS and YYNGEE. The V gene end was trimmed by 1 base and the J gene end by 7 bases; junction bases not matched to a gene: 4. The CDR3 sequence: CASSVSGTDGELFF. In DNA form, the CDR3 reads TGTGCCAGCAGCGTAAGTGGGACAGACGGGGAGCTGTTTTTT. Supplemented by reference TRBV9 and TRBJ2-2, the full variable domain reads DSGVTQTPKHLITATGQRVTLRCSPRSGDLSVYWYQQSLDQGLQFLIQYYNGEERAKGNILERFSAQQFPDLHSELNLSSLELGDSALYFCASSVSGTDGELFFGEGSRLTVL.

This sequence joins TRBV3-1 (or the pseudogene TRBV3-2) and TRBJ2-7; 7 bases map to TRBD2. V shed 2 bases and J 3 bases; nucleotides not matched to a gene: 22. This CDR3 comprises 20 residues. Per germline, CDR1 LGHDT and CDR2 YNNKEL (reference sequence). CDR3 coding DNA: TGTGCCAGCAGCCAAAGCCTGGGACGCGGCTCTAGCGGAATAAACTACGAGCAGTACTTC. Its protein product is CASSQSLGRGSSGINYEQYF.

The chain uses TRBV4-1 and TRBJ1-6; 8 nucleotides align to TRBD1. Germline CDR1 reads MGHRA; CDR2 reads YSYEKL. V lost 4 bases and J lost 7; bases outside the gene matches: 6. The CDR3 contains 15 residues. The CDR3 sequence is CASSPQGVGNSPLHF. The DNA for the CDR3 is TGCGCCAGCAGCCCACAGGGGGTTGGGAATTCACCCCTCCACTTT.

The chain uses TRBV6-5 and TRBJ2-5, with a weak D call TRBD1 (6 bases). The CDR3 totals 14 residues. CDR1 is MNHEY and CDR2 is SVGAGI in the germline V gene. Trimming left V 7 bases short and J 4 bases short, with 16 bases between. The CDR3 nucleotides are TGTGCCAGCACCCAACCCCAGGGGATAGAGACCCAGTACTTC. Its translation is CASTQPQGIETQYF.

This chain connects TRBV2 to TRBJ1-6; 7 nucleotides agree with TRBD1. In germline, CDR1 is SNHLY, CDR2 FYNNEI. The CDR3 is made up of 15 amino acids. The J segment lost 5 bases and the V segment lost 8 bases, leaving 9 bases of the junction unmatched. The chain's CDR3 is CASDELGTDNSPLHF. The CDR3 DNA is TGTGCCAGCGACGAACTCGGGACAGATAATTCACCCCTCCACTTT.

V is TRBV3-1 (or the pseudogene TRBV3-2) and J is TRBJ2-4, with D hard to call. The CDR3 totals 14 residues. Trimming removed 4 bases from V and 2 bases from J, with 9 bases in between. Germline V gives CDR1 LGHDT, CDR2 YNNKEL (reference sequence). CDR3 residues: CASSLGRTKNIQYF. DNA for the CDR3: TGTGCCAGCAGCCTGGGCCGGACCAAAAACATTCAGTACTTC.

This clone was recorded once. The gene calls are TRBV28 and TRBJ2-4; D unclear. The CDR3 runs to 14 residues. CDR1 MDHEN and CDR2 SYDVKM come from the germline V gene. Trimming pared 3 bases from V and 2 bases from J, leaving 8 bases between. The CDR3 bases are TGTGCCAGCAGTTTTGGAGTAACCAAAAACATTCAGTACTTC. Residues: CASSFGVTKNIQYF. The full variable domain, in which reference TRBV28 and TRBJ2-4 provide the parts outside the CDR3, is DVKVTQSSRYLVKRTGEKVFLECVQDMDHENMFWYRQDPGLGLRLIYFSYDVKMKEKGDIPEGYSVSREKKERFSLILESASTNQTSMYLCASSFGVTKNIQYFGAGTRLSVL.

This clone appeared once. The chain uses TRBV29-1 and TRBJ2-2, with 12 positions matching TRBD1. There are 14 residues in the CDR3. Trimming cost V 7 bases and J 4 bases; bases outside gene matches: 4. Germline CDR1 and CDR2: SQVTM and ANQGSEA. This CDR3 reads CSGGTGGVTGELFF. In DNA, the CDR3 is TGCAGCGGGGGGACAGGGGGCGTCACCGGGGAGCTGTTTTTT.

This clone was counted a single time. The genes are TRBV11-1 and TRBJ1-1, with 7 bases fitting TRBD1. The CDR3 is 16 amino acids. With V trimmed by 3 bases and J by 0 bases, 7 bases remained unmatched. Germline V gene data show CDR1 as SGHAT and CDR2 as FQDESV (reference sequence). The CDR3 DNA reads TGTGCCAGCAGCTTTGAAGAGACAGGGATGAACACTGAAGCTTTCTTT. Protein: CASSFEETGMNTEAFF.

The rearrangement links TRBV27 to TRBJ1-2, with unresolved D. The CDR3 is 14 residues long. CDR1 MNHEY and CDR2 SMNVEV come from the germline V gene (reference sequence). The germline V and J ends were trimmed by 5 bases and 5 bases, with 15 bases remaining between them. DNA of the CDR3: TGTGCCAGCAGTCCTCGGCGGAGGAGTTATGGCTACACCTTC. Translation: CASSPRRRSYGYTF.

The gene calls are TRBV19 and TRBJ1-5; the D is unclear. Trimming removed 3 bases at V and 0 bases at J, with 18 bases between. Germline values: CDR1 LNHDA, CDR2 SQIVND (reference sequence). This CDR3 contains 18 residues. CDR3 in amino acids: CASSMGGSHDYSNQPQHF. The CDR3 region has the DNA TGTGCCAGTAGTATGGGAGGATCCCACGATTATAGCAATCAGCCCCAGCATTTT.

The chain combines TRBV6-6 with TRBJ1-2, with TRBD1 matching 12 bases. The CDR3 covers 16 residues. The V gene end was trimmed by 5 bases and the J gene end by 7 bases; junction bases not matched to a gene: 11. Germline V gene data show CDR1 as MNHNY and CDR2 as SVGAGI (reference sequence). For the CDR3, the DNA is TGTGCCAGCAGTCCACCGGGACAGGGGGCTTATCGTGGCTACACCTTC. Its protein product is CASSPPGQGAYRGYTF.

The V gene is TRBV6-5, the J gene TRBJ2-7; 10 bases line up with TRBD1. The CDR3 consists of 13 residues. Losses at the gene ends were 10 bases for V and 3 bases for J; bases not matched to a gene: 6. CDR1 and CDR2 (germline): MNHEY, SVGAGI. CDR3 nucleotide sequence: TGTGCCATTCGGACAGGGGGGATCTACGAGCAGTACTTC. It encodes CAIRTGGIYEQYF.

This chain joins TRBV7-9 and TRBJ1-4, with 9 bases lining up with TRBD1. Per the germline V gene, CDR1 is SEHNR and CDR2 is FQNEAQ (reference sequence). CDR3 length: 14 amino acids. V dropped 5 bases and J dropped 9; count of bases not matched to a gene: 7. The DNA of the CDR3 is TGTGCCAGCAGCCCCCCCGGGACAGGGCAAAAACTGTTTTTT. Its translation: CASSPPGTGQKLFF.

The chain employs TRBV7-2 and TRBJ1-1; unclear D gene. Germline V gives CDR1 SGHTA, CDR2 FQGNSA. The CDR3 is 14 amino acids. V lost 5 bases to trimming and J lost 0 bases, with 10 bases between them. In DNA, the CDR3 is TGTGCCAGCAGCCCGCCCAGGATGAACACTGAAGCTTTCTTT. As protein: CASSPPRMNTEAFF.

The chain is built from TRBV7-3 and TRBJ2-1; 10 positions agree with TRBD2. The CDR3 spans 15 residues. Unmatched junction bases numbered 8, after V lost 5 bases and J lost 7 bases. The V gene's germline CDR1 is SGHTA and CDR2 FQGTGA. CDR3 in DNA: TGTGCCAGCAGCGCTCGGACTAGCGGATGGAATGAGCAGTTCTTC. It specifies CASSARTSGWNEQFF.

The chain carries TRBV27 and TRBJ2-1, with a weak D call TRBD2 (6 bases). The germline V gene has CDR1 MNHEY and CDR2 SMNVEV (reference sequence). The CDR3 sequence is 15 residues long. V shed 0 bases and J shed 4 bases, with 10 bases lying between them. The CDR3 here is CASSLSRGGYNEQFF. CDR3 DNA: TGTGCCAGCAGTTTATCGCGGGGCGGATACAATGAGCAGTTCTTC.

There are a few counts of this clone. The chain is built from TRBV5-1 and TRBJ1-5, with a possible D match to TRBD1 (6 bases). The germline gives CDR1 SGHRS, CDR2 YFSETQ. V was cut by 4 bases and J by 7 bases, with 18 bases left in between. The CDR3 consists of 15 residues. CDR3 amino acids: CASSPRPGVEQPQHF. The CDR3 region has the DNA TGCGCCAGCAGCCCCAGACCAGGGGTTGAGCAGCCCCAGCATTTT.

V usage is TRBV29-1 and J usage is TRBJ2-5; D gene ambiguous. From germline, CDR1 is SQVTM and CDR2 ANQGSEA. The CDR3 is made up of 14 amino acids. Trimming took 3 bases from V and 2 from J, leaving 13 bases between them. The CDR3 nucleotides read TGCAGCGTTGACCCAGGCTCCCGACAAGAGACCCAGTACTTC. It codes for CSVDPGSRQETQYF.

V gene TRBV6-2 or TRBV6-3 combines with J gene TRBJ1-1; 7 positions match TRBD1. V was pared by 2 bases and J by 4 bases, with 10 bases of the junction left unmatched. This CDR3 spans 16 amino acids. The germline CDR1 and CDR2 sequences are MNHEY and SVGEGT. The CDR3 reads CASSYPKKGARTEAFF. The CDR3 DNA sequence: TGTGCCAGCAGTTACCCCAAGAAGGGGGCGCGCACTGAAGCTTTCTTT.